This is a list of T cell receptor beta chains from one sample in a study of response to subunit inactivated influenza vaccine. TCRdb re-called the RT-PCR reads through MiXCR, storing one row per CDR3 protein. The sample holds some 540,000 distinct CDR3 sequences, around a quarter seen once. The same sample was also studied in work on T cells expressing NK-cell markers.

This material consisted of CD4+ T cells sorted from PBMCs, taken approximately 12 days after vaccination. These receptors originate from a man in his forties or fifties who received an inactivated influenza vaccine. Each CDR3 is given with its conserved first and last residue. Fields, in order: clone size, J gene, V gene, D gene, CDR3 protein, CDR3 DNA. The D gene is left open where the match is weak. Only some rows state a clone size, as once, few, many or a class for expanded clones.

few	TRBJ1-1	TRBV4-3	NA	CASSQASAGGKAEAFF	TGCGCCAGCAGCCAAGCGTCTGCCGGGGGCAAGGCCGAAGCTTTCTTT
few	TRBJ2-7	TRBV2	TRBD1	CASRHGQGAGEQYF	TGTGCCAGCAGGCATGGACAGGGGGCAGGGGAGCAGTACTTC
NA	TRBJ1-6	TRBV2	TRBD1	CASFSDRGLNSPLHF	TGTGCCAGCTTCTCCGACAGGGGGCTAAATTCACCCCTCCACTTT
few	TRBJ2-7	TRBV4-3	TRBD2	CASSQDIGTSFIHEQYF	TGCGCCAGCAGCCAAGATATTGGGACTAGTTTTATCCACGAGCAGTACTTC
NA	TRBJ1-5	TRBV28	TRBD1	CASRLDRVVQPQHF	TGTGCCAGCAGACTCGACAGGGTAGTACAGCCCCAGCATTTT
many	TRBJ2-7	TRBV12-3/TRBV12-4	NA	CASSSGAGYEQYF	TGTGCCAGCAGTTCGGGGGCCGGCTACGAGCAGTACTTC
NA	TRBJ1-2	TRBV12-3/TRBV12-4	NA	CASSGAGLAGYGYTF	TGTGCCAGCAGTGGGGCGGGGCTTGCGGGTTATGGCTACACCTTC
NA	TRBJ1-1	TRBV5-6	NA	CASSDGGVAFF	TGTGCCAGCAGCGATGGGGGCGTAGCTTTCTTT
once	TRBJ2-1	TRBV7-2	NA	CASSLDRLVQQFF	TGTGCCAGCAGCTTAGACAGGTTGGTCCAGCAGTTCTTC
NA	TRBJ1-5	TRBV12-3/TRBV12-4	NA	CASSRPGEGSNQPQHF	TGTGCCAGCAGCCGTCCAGGGGAGGGTAGCAATCAGCCCCAGCATTTT
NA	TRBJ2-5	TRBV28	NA	CASQGGETQYF	TGTGCCAGCCAGGGGGGAGAGACCCAGTACTTC
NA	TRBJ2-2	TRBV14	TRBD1	CASSQLQGTGELFF	TGTGCCAGCAGCCAATTACAGGGGACCGGGGAGCTGTTTTTT
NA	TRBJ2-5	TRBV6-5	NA	CASSYWRLKETQYF	TGTGCCAGCAGTTACTGGCGGCTAAAAGAGACCCAGTACTTC
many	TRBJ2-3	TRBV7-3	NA	CASSLMPGDTQYF	TGTGCCAGCAGCTTAATGCCGGGAGATACGCAGTATTTT
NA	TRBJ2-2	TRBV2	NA	CASTEQGIGELFF	TGTGCCAGCACTGAACAGGGTATCGGGGAGCTGTTTTTT
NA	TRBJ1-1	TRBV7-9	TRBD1	CASSDYPGQTNTEAFF	TGTGCCAGCAGCGACTACCCGGGACAGACAAACACTGAAGCTTTCTTT
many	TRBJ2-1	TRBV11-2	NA	CASSLVGTLGEQFF	TGTGCCAGCAGCTTAGTCGGGACACTGGGTGAGCAGTTCTTC